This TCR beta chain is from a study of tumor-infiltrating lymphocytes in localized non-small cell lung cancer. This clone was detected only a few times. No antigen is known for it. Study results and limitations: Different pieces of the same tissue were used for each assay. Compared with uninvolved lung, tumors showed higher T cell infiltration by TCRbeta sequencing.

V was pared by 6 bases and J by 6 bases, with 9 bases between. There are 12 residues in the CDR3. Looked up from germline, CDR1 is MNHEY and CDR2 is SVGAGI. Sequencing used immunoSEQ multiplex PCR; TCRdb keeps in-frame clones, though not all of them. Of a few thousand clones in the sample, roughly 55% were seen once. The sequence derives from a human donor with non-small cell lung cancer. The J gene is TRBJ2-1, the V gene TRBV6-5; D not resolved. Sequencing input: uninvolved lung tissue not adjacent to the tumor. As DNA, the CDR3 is TGTGCCAGCAGCCCCGACATCAATGAGCAGTTCTTC. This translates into CASSPDINEQFF.